A selection of T cell receptor beta chains follows, all from one sample in a study of T cells in Graves' hyperthyroidism and ophthalmopathy. TCRdb reprocessed the multiplex PCR reads via MiXCR and lists one record per CDR3 protein. This table has about 620,000 distinct CDR3 sequences, 15% to 20% appearing once. The sequenced sample was blood. The receptors here all came from a woman in her thirties with Graves' hyperthyroidism. The CDR3 runs from the conserved cysteine through the conserved F or W. A D gene is named only where the DNA matches it firmly. Size values are once, few and many counts, or a class for expanded clones, and some rows have none.

clone_size	v_call	j_call	d_call	cdr3_aa	cdr3_nt
many	TRBV12-3/TRBV12-4	TRBJ2-3	NA	CASRRLVDTQYF	TGTGCCAGCAGAAGACTAGTAGATACGCAGTATTTT
NA	TRBV15	TRBJ2-2	TRBD1	CATGRGTGELFF	TGTGCCACAGGCAGGGGGACCGGGGAGCTGTTTTTT
many	TRBV30	TRBJ2-7	TRBD1	CACGTGVPYEQYF	TGTGCCTGCGGTACAGGGGTTCCCTACGAGCAGTACTTC
many	TRBV12-3/TRBV12-4	TRBJ2-7	NA	CASSPFRGGASHEQYF	TGTGCCAGCAGTCCCTTTAGAGGAGGGGCCTCCCACGAGCAGTACTTC
many	TRBV7-8	TRBJ2-3	NA	CASSLAAGLAPEWDTQYF	TGTGCCAGCAGCTTAGCGGCGGGGCTAGCCCCTGAGTGGGATACGCAGTATTTT
many	TRBV5-1	TRBJ2-2	NA	CASSLDGTGELFF	TGCGCCAGCAGCTTGGACGGGACCGGGGAGCTGTTTTTT
many	TRBV11-2	TRBJ2-1	NA	CASSQDRGLGQFF	TGTGCCAGCAGTCAAGACCGAGGGTTGGGGCAGTTCTTC
few	TRBV20-1	TRBJ2-3	TRBD2	CSARTSGGFTDTQYF	TGCAGTGCTAGAACTAGCGGAGGGTTCACAGATACGCAGTATTTT
few	TRBV7-9	TRBJ2-5	TRBD2	CASSHLAAGETQYF	TGTGCCAGCAGCCATCTAGCGGCGGGAGAGACCCAGTACTTC
many	TRBV11-3	TRBJ2-2	TRBD2	CASSLDPFGLGTGELFF	TGTGCCAGCAGCTTAGACCCCTTCGGACTAGGGACCGGGGAGCTGTTTTTT
few	TRBV28	TRBJ2-2	NA	CASSFFRGPGELFF	TGTGCCAGCAGTTTTTTTCGGGGTCCCGGGGAGCTGTTTTTT
many	TRBV27	TRBJ2-7	TRBD1	CASSLNGRGQPYEQYF	TGTGCCAGCAGTTTAAATGGACGGGGACAGCCCTACGAGCAGTACTTC
many	TRBV12-3/TRBV12-4	TRBJ1-2	NA	CASRDFNYGYTF	TGTGCCAGCAGGGATTTTAACTATGGCTACACCTTC
NA	TRBV20-1	TRBJ2-7	TRBD2	CSARDWQRGTYEQYF	TGCAGTGCTAGAGATTGGCAGCGGGGAACCTACGAGCAGTACTTC
NA	TRBV5-1	TRBJ1-2	NA	CASSLGPAPLVYGYTF	TGCGCCAGCAGCTTGGGCCCAGCCCCTCTCGTCTATGGCTACACCTTC
NA	TRBV28	TRBJ2-7	NA	CASSLTRGRNEQYF	TGTGCCAGCAGTTTAACCAGGGGTCGAAACGAGCAGTACTTC
few	TRBV5-1	TRBJ1-2	TRBD1	CASSLTRQGNYGYTF	TGCGCCAGCAGCCTAACCAGACAGGGCAACTATGGCTACACCTTC
few	TRBV10-3	TRBJ2-7	NA	CAISESGESYEQYF	TGTGCCATCAGTGAGTCAGGCGAGTCCTACGAGCAGTACTTC
many	TRBV30	TRBJ1-2	TRBD1	CARTGADYGYTF	TGTGCCCGGACAGGGGCAGACTATGGCTACACCTTC
few	TRBV20-1	TRBJ2-7	TRBD2	CSANPLAGGNYEQYF	TGCAGTGCAAACCCCCTGGCGGGAGGAAACTACGAGCAGTACTTC
NA	TRBV9	TRBJ1-4	NA	CASSPLGEPFGKLFF	TGTGCCAGCAGCCCCCTGGGGGAGCCGTTTGGGAAACTGTTTTTT
many	TRBV28	TRBJ2-7	NA	CASSLPRQVYEQYF	TGTGCCAGCAGTTTACCCCGACAGGTCTACGAGCAGTACTTC
many	TRBV7-9	TRBJ1-2	TRBD1	CASSGLDRRYGYTF	TGTGCCAGCAGCGGCCTGGACAGGCGCTATGGCTACACCTTC
NA	TRBV10-3	TRBJ2-1	NA	CAISERIDRYNEQFF	TGTGCCATCAGTGAGAGGATCGACAGATACAATGAGCAGTTCTTC
many	TRBV28	TRBJ2-2	NA	CASSFEGTPNTGELFF	TGTGCCAGCAGTTTCGAGGGGACTCCCAACACCGGGGAGCTGTTTTTT
many	TRBV30	TRBJ2-7	NA	CAWSRLIYEQYF	TGTGCCTGGAGTAGGCTTATATACGAGCAGTACTTC
few	TRBV30	TRBJ2-3	NA	CAWSVVRPPDTQYF	TGTGCCTGGAGTGTTGTAAGACCGCCCGATACGCAGTATTTT
many	TRBV3-1	TRBJ2-7	TRBD2	CASSLGLATEQYF	TGTGCCAGCAGCCTGGGACTAGCCACCGAGCAGTACTTC
NA	TRBV2	TRBJ2-3	NA	CASSPRGPTDTQYF	TGTGCCAGCAGTCCACGGGGGCCCACAGATACGCAGTATTTT
NA	TRBV29-1	TRBJ2-1	NA	CSIDYGRPTGEQFF	TGCAGCATCGACTACGGACGGCCAACGGGTGAGCAGTTCTTC
many	TRBV5-5	TRBJ2-1	TRBD2	CASSPLAGNEQFF	TGTGCCAGCAGCCCCCTAGCGGGAAATGAGCAGTTCTTC
few	TRBV5-1	TRBJ1-5	NA	CASSPGLGGSNQPQHF	TGCGCCAGCAGCCCGGGCTTGGGGGGAAGCAATCAGCCCCAGCATTTT
NA	TRBV28	TRBJ2-1	NA	CASSERGDFPYNGQFF	TGTGCCAGCAGTGAAAGGGGAGACTTCCCTTACAATGGGCAGTTCTTC
few	TRBV20-1	TRBJ1-5	TRBD1	CSARDLTGFNQPQHF	TGCAGTGCTAGAGATCTGACAGGGTTCAATCAGCCCCAGCATTTT
NA	TRBV2	TRBJ2-5	TRBD2	CASRTSGTLETQYF	TGTGCCAGCAGGACTAGCGGGACCCTCGAGACCCAGTACTTC
many	TRBV5-1	TRBJ2-7	TRBD2	CASSSTTARDLLAGVDEQYF	TGCGCCAGCAGCTCCACGACGGCGCGCGACCTACTAGCGGGAGTAGACGAGCAGTACTTC
NA	TRBV12-3/TRBV12-4	TRBJ2-1	NA	CASNQGGGGYNEQFF	TGTGCCAGCAACCAGGGGGGAGGGGGATACAATGAGCAGTTCTTC
many	TRBV29-1	TRBJ1-5	NA	CSVSWTYSNQPQHF	TGCAGCGTGTCTTGGACCTATAGCAATCAGCCCCAGCATTTT
many	TRBV2	TRBJ2-7	NA	CASSGAVRGVEQYF	TGTGCCAGCAGTGGGGCAGTACGGGGCGTCGAGCAGTACTTC
many	TRBV5-1	TRBJ2-1	TRBD2	CASSATSMEQFF	TGCGCCAGCAGCGCGACTAGCATGGAGCAGTTCTTC
few	TRBV4-3	TRBJ1-2	NA	CASSQAGTANYGYTF	TGCGCCAGCAGCCAAGCCGGGACCGCTAACTATGGCTACACCTTC
many	TRBV3-1	TRBJ1-2	NA	CASSQETGGGYTF	TGTGCCAGCAGCCAAGAAACCGGGGGAGGCTACACCTTC